This T cell receptor beta chain was captured by sequencing in a study of shared clonotypes between healthy human individuals. This clone was seen a single time. The antigen is undetermined. The method was immunoSEQ multiplex PCR; TCRdb's version includes in-frame clones alone and lacks a portion of them. The sample lists around 2,000,000 clones; 95% were seen once. With V trimmed by 4 bases and J by 4 bases, 8 bases remained unmatched. Germline CDR1 and CDR2: SGHKS and YYEKEE (reference sequence). The CDR3 is made up of 14 amino acids. Study results and limitations: Naive CD4 clonotype sharing across a few donors was approximately 5%.

Sequencing was carried out using naive CD4+ T cells sorted from blood. Regarding subset: CD45RA+ positively selected. V is TRBV5-5 and J is TRBJ2-7; 7 bases align to TRBD1. The receptor was isolated from a man aged 18 to 29 in good health. CDR3 in DNA: TGTGCCAGCAGCAGGACAGGTACTCTATACGAGCAGTACTTC. It specifies CASSRTGTLYEQYF.